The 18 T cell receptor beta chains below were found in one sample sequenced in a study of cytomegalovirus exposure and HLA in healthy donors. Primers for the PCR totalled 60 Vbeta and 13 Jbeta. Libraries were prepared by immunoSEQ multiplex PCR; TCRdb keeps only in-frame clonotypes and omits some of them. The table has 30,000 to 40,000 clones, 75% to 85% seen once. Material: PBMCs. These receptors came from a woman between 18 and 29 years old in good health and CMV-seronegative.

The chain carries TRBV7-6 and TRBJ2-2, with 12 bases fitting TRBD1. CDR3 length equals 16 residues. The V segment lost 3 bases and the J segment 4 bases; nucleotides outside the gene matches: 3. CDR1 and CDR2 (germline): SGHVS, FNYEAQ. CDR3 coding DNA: TGTGCCAGCAGCTTCGGGACAGGGGGCACCACCGGGGAGCTGTTTTTT. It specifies CASSFGTGGTTGELFF.

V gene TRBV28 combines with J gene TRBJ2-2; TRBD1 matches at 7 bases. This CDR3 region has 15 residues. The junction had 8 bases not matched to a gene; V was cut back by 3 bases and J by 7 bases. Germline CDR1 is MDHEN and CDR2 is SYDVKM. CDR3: CASSFRTGSNGELFF. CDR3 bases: TGTGCCAGCAGTTTTAGGACAGGTTCTAACGGGGAGCTGTTTTTT.

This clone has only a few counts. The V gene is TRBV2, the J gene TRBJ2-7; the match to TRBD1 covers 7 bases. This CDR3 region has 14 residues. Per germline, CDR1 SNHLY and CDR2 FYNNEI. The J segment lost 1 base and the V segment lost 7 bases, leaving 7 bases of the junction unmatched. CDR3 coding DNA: TGTGCCAGCAAAACGGACAGGCCTTCCTACGAGCAGTACTTC. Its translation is CASKTDRPSYEQYF.

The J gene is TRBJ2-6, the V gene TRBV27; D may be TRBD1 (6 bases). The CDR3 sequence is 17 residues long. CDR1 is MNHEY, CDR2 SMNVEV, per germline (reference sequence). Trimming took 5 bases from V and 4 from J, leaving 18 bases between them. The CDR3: CASSTRTVSPGANVLTF. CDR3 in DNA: TGTGCCAGCAGTACGCGGACAGTTTCCCCCGGGGCCAACGTCCTGACTTTC.

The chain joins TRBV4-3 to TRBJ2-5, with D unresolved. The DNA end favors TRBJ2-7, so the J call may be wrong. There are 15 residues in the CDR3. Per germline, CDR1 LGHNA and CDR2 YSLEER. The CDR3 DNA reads TGCGCCAGCAGCCAAACCCCGCAGGCCCCCTACGAGCAGTACTTC. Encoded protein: CASSQTPQAPYEQYF.

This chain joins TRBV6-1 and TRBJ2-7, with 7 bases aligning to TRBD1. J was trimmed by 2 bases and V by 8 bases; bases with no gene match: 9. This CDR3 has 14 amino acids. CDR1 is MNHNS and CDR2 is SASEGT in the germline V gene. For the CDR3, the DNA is TGTGCCAGCCCTGGACAGGACACTACCTACGAGCAGTACTTC. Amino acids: CASPGQDTTYEQYF.

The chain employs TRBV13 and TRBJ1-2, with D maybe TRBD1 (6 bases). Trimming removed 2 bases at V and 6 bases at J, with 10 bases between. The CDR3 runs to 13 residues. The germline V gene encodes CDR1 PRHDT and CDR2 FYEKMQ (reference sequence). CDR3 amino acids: CASSLLEGDGYTF. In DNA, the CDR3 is TGTGCCAGCAGCTTACTAGAGGGGGATGGCTACACCTTC.

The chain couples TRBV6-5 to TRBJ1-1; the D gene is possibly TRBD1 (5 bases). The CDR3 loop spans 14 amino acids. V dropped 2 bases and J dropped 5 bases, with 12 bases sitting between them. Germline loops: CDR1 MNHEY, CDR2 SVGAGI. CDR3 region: CASSYEGVWTEAFF. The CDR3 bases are TGTGCCAGCAGTTACGAAGGGGTCTGGACTGAAGCTTTCTTT.

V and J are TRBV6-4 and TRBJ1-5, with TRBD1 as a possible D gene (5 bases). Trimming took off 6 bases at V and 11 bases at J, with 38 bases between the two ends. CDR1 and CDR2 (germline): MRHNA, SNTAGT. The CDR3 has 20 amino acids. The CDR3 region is CASRARGFRGGENRPGSQHF. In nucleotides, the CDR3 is TGTGCCAGCAGGGCTCGGGGATTTCGCGGAGGGGAAAATCGGCCCGGGTCCCAGCATTTT.

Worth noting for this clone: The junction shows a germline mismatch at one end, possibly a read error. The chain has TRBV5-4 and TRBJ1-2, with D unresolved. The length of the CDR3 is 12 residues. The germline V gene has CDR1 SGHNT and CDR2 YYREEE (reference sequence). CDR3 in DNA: TGTGCCAGCAGCGGAGCTAACTATGGCTACCCCTTC. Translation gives CASSGANYGYPF.

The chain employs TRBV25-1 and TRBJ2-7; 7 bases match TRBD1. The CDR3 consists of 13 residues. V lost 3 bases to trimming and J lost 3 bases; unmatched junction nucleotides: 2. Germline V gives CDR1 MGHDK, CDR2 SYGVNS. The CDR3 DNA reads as TGTGCCAGCAGTGATGGGGACAGCTACGAGCAGTACTTC. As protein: CASSDGDSYEQYF.

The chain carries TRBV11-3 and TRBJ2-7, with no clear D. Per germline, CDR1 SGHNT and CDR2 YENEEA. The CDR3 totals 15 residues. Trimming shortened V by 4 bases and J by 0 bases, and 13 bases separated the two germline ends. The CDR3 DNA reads TGTGCCAGCAGCTCTCAGACTGGAAACTCCTACGAGCAGTACTTC. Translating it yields CASSSQTGNSYEQYF.

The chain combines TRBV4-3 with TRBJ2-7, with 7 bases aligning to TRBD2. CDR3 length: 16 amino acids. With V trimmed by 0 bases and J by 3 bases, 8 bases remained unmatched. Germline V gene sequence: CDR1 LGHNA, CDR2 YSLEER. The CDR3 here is CASSQDLWTSNYEQYF. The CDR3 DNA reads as TGCGCCAGCAGCCAAGATTTGTGGACTAGTAACTACGAGCAGTACTTC.

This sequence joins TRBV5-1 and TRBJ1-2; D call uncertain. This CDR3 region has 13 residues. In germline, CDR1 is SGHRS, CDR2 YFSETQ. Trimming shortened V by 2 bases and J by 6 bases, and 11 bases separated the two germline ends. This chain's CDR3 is CASSLGQEDGYTF. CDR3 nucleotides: TGCGCCAGCAGCTTAGGGCAGGAGGATGGCTACACCTTC. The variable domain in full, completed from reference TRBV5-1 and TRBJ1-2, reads KAGVTQTPRYLIKTRGQQVTLSCSPISGHRSVSWYQQTPGQGLQFLFEYFSETQRNKGNFPGRFSGRQFSNSRSEMNVSTLELGDSALYLCASSLGQEDGYTFGSGTRLTVV.

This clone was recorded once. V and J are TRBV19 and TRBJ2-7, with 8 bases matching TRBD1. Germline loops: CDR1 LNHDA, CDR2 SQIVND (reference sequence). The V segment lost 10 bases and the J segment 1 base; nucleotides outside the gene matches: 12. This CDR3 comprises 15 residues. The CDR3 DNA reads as TGTGCCACCCAAGCAGGGAGACAGGGGTCCTACGAGCAGTACTTC. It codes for CATQAGRQGSYEQYF.

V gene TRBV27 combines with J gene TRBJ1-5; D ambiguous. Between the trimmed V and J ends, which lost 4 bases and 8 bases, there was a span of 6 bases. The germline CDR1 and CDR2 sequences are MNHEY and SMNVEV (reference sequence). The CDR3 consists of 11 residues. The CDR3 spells CASSSPEPQHF. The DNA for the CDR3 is TGTGCCAGCAGTTCCCCTGAGCCCCAGCATTTT.

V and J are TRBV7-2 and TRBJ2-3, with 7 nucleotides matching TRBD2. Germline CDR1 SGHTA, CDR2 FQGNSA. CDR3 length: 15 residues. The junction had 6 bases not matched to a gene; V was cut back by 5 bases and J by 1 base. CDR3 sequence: CASSKGLLGTDTQYF. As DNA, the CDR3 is TGTGCCAGCAGCAAGGGACTACTGGGCACAGATACGCAGTATTTT.

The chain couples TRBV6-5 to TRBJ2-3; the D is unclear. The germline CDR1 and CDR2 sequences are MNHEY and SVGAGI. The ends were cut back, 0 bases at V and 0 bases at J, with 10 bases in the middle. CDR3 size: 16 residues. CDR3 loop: CASSYSGEASTDTQYF. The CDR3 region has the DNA TGTGCCAGCAGTTACTCTGGCGAGGCTAGCACAGATACGCAGTATTTT.